Listed below are T cell receptor beta chains from one sample, sequenced in a study of cytomegalovirus exposure and HLA in healthy donors. This table comes from immunoSEQ multiplex PCR, and its TCRdb copy is limited to in-frame clones, with some not included. The sample's table shows about 92,000 clones. Sequenced sample: PBMCs. The source is a man aged 50 or older in good health and CMV-seropositive. Both conserved end residues are part of each CDR3. Fields, in order: D gene, J gene, V gene, CDR3 DNA, CDR3 protein. D genes are given only for firm matches.

d_call: .; j_call: TRBJ1-1; v_call: TRBV4-2; cdr3_nt: TGTGCCAGCAGAGACAACACCAGGGTACTTAACACTGAAGCTTTCTTT; cdr3_aa: CASRDNTRVLNTEAFF
d_call: TRBD1; j_call: TRBJ1-4; v_call: TRBV12-5; cdr3_nt: TGTGCTAGTGGTTTCGGGACAGGGGATGAAAAACTGTTTTTT; cdr3_aa: CASGFGTGDEKLFF
d_call: TRBD1; j_call: TRBJ1-2; v_call: TRBV5-1; cdr3_nt: TGCGCCAGTTCCCCGGGACAGGTTGTCTATGGCTACACCTTC; cdr3_aa: CASSPGQVVYGYTF
d_call: TRBD2; j_call: TRBJ2-7; v_call: TRBV4-3; cdr3_nt: TGCGCCAGCAGCCAGGGGGGGGAGACCTACGAGCAGTACTTC; cdr3_aa: CASSQGGETYEQYF
d_call: .; j_call: TRBJ1-5; v_call: TRBV19; cdr3_nt: TGTGCCAGTAGTGGCTCGAATAGCAATCAGCCCCAGCATTTT; cdr3_aa: CASSGSNSNQPQHF
d_call: .; j_call: TRBJ2-1; v_call: TRBV18; cdr3_nt: TGTGCCAGCTCACCAGAAATAGAGGGTTATCAGTTCTTC; cdr3_aa: CASSPEIEGYQFF
d_call: TRBD1; j_call: TRBJ1-2; v_call: TRBV18; cdr3_nt: TGTGCCAGCTCACCGGTCCCGGGACAGGGGAATGGCTACACCTTC; cdr3_aa: CASSPVPGQGNGYTF
d_call: .; j_call: TRBJ1-4; v_call: TRBV5-1; cdr3_nt: TGCGCCAGCAGCTTGGGGGGCTCTGAAAAACTGTTTTTT; cdr3_aa: CASSLGGSEKLFF
d_call: TRBD1; j_call: TRBJ2-1; v_call: TRBV20-1; cdr3_nt: TGCAGTGCTAGGGGACAGACTCGGCAGTTCTTC; cdr3_aa: CSARGQTRQFF
d_call: .; j_call: TRBJ2-7; v_call: TRBV4-3; cdr3_nt: TGCGCCAGCAGCCAAGCGGCGGCGCTAGCCTACGAGCAGTACTTC; cdr3_aa: CASSQAAALAYEQYF
d_call: .; j_call: TRBJ1-4; v_call: TRBV14; cdr3_nt: TGTGCCAGCAGCCAAAGGGGAACGACAACTAATGAAAAACTGTTTTTT; cdr3_aa: CASSQRGTTTNEKLFF
d_call: .; j_call: TRBJ1-1; v_call: TRBV7-2; cdr3_nt: TGTGCCAGCAGCTTAGATGGGGCCACTGAAGCTTTCTTT; cdr3_aa: CASSLDGATEAFF
d_call: TRBD2; j_call: TRBJ2-1; v_call: TRBV30; cdr3_nt: TGTGCCTTTAGCGGGTACTCCGACAATGAGCAGTTCTTC; cdr3_aa: CAFSGYSDNEQFF
d_call: .; j_call: TRBJ2-5; v_call: TRBV11-2; cdr3_nt: TGTGCCAGCAGCCTTGGTGGGGGGTACCAAGAGACCCAGTACTTC; cdr3_aa: CASSLGGGYQETQYF
d_call: TRBD2; j_call: TRBJ2-3; v_call: TRBV10-3; cdr3_nt: TGTGCCATCAGAGAAACGACTAGCGCGGCATGGGATACGCAGTATTTT; cdr3_aa: CAIRETTSAAWDTQYF
d_call: TRBD1; j_call: TRBJ2-3; v_call: TRBV19; cdr3_nt: TGTGCCAGTAGTACGGGACAGGGGGCTGATACGCAGTATTTT; cdr3_aa: CASSTGQGADTQYF
d_call: TRBD2; j_call: TRBJ2-3; v_call: TRBV29-1; cdr3_nt: TGCAGCGTTGATGTGCCTAGCGGGAAGGTTACGCAGTATTTT; cdr3_aa: CSVDVPSGKVTQYF
d_call: TRBD2; j_call: TRBJ2-1; v_call: TRBV11-3; cdr3_nt: TGTGCCAGCAGCCGAGGGAGGGGAGAGCAGTTCTTC; cdr3_aa: CASSRGRGEQFF
d_call: .; j_call: TRBJ1-4; v_call: TRBV7-2; cdr3_nt: TGTGCCAGCAGCTTAGTTGGGGGGTATGCAACTAATGAAAAACTGTTTTTT; cdr3_aa: CASSLVGGYATNEKLFF
d_call: TRBD2; j_call: TRBJ2-5; v_call: TRBV6-6; cdr3_nt: TGTGCCAGCAGTTCCTACACTAGCGGGAGAACGGAGACCCAGTACTTC; cdr3_aa: CASSSYTSGRTETQYF
d_call: .; j_call: TRBJ1-1; v_call: TRBV5-4; cdr3_nt: TGTGCCAGCAGCTTGGCCGGGGGGATGAACACTGAAGCTTTCTTT; cdr3_aa: CASSLAGGMNTEAFF
d_call: .; j_call: TRBJ2-1; v_call: TRBV11-2; cdr3_nt: TGTGCCAGCAGCTTAGATGGGCAGGGGGGCAATGAGCAGTTCTTC; cdr3_aa: CASSLDGQGGNEQFF
d_call: .; j_call: TRBJ1-2; v_call: TRBV25-1; cdr3_nt: TGTGCCAGCAGTGAAACCGACAGCTATGGCTACACCTTC; cdr3_aa: CASSETDSYGYTF
d_call: .; j_call: TRBJ1-1; v_call: TRBV20-1; cdr3_nt: TGCAGTGCTAGAGGTCCTCTAGGAGCTTTCTTT; cdr3_aa: CSARGPLGAFF
d_call: TRBD1; j_call: TRBJ1-4; v_call: TRBV29-1; cdr3_nt: TGCAGCGTTGAAGATTGGGACAGGGGTGAAAAACTGTTTTTT; cdr3_aa: CSVEDWDRGEKLFF
d_call: .; j_call: TRBJ1-1; v_call: TRBV7-3; cdr3_nt: TGTGCCAGCAGCTTAAGAGGCCCCCTGAACACTGAAGCTTTCTTT; cdr3_aa: CASSLRGPLNTEAFF
d_call: .; j_call: TRBJ2-1; v_call: TRBV11-2; cdr3_nt: TGTGCCAGCAGCTTAGATCGTGGTAGCGGAGCCTACAATGAGCAGTTCTTC; cdr3_aa: CASSLDRGSGAYNEQFF
d_call: .; j_call: TRBJ2-2; v_call: TRBV7-8; cdr3_nt: TGTGCCAGCAGCTTAGTCCGTAACACCGGGGAGCTGTTTTTT; cdr3_aa: CASSLVRNTGELFF
d_call: .; j_call: TRBJ1-4; v_call: TRBV6-6; cdr3_nt: TGTGCCAGCAGTTACGGGCAGGGGTATGAAAAACTGTTTTTT; cdr3_aa: CASSYGQGYEKLFF
d_call: .; j_call: TRBJ1-1; v_call: TRBV18; cdr3_nt: TGTGCCAGCTCACCACCGGGGAGAACCGAAGCTTTCTTT; cdr3_aa: CASSPPGRTEAFF
d_call: .; j_call: TRBJ2-7; v_call: TRBV30; cdr3_nt: TGTGCCTGGAACCCAGGGGGGCCTACCTACGAGCAGTACTTC; cdr3_aa: CAWNPGGPTYEQYF
d_call: .; j_call: TRBJ2-5; v_call: TRBV29-1; cdr3_nt: TGCAGCGTCGAACGCCAGGGATATCAAGAGACCCAGTACTTC; cdr3_aa: CSVERQGYQETQYF
d_call: TRBD1; j_call: TRBJ2-5; v_call: TRBV9; cdr3_nt: TGTGCCAGCAGCGCAGGGGGAAGAGGAGAACAAGAGACCCAGTACTTC; cdr3_aa: CASSAGGRGEQETQYF
d_call: .; j_call: TRBJ1-1; v_call: TRBV18; cdr3_nt: TGTGCCAGCTCACCGACGGCGGCCAGGGGAACTGAAGCTTTCTTT; cdr3_aa: CASSPTAARGTEAFF
d_call: TRBD2; j_call: TRBJ2-2; v_call: TRBV9; cdr3_nt: TGTGCCAGCAGCGTAGTCGGTAGCGGGAAAGAGACCGGGGAGCTGTTTTTT; cdr3_aa: CASSVVGSGKETGELFF